This TCR beta chain was captured in a study of blood T cell repertoires in COVID-19. The CDR3 sequence is 14 residues long. Germline V gene data show CDR1 as SEHNR and CDR2 as FQNEAQ (reference sequence). Trimming removed 7 bases from V and 2 bases from J, with 15 bases in between. The data were produced by immunoSEQ multiplex PCR, yet TCRdb's version contains in-frame clones alone and is incomplete. This sample yields more than 80,000 clones, of which 70% to 85% are seen a single time; 20% to 25% belongs to the top ten. The receptor was isolated from a woman in her fifties or sixties in a cohort sampled during active or convalescent COVID-19. Sequenced: peripheral blood. The chain uses TRBV7-9 and TRBJ2-7; a possible D gene is TRBD2 (7 bases). CDR3 sequence (DNA): TGTGCCAGCAACGGGGGGCACTTTGCCTACGAGCAGTACTTC. Translation gives CASNGGHFAYEQYF.